The 2 T cell receptor beta chains listed next were all sequenced from one sample in a study of shared T cell receptors in the human thymus. TCRdb's copy holds only in-frame clones and misses some; the assay was immunoSEQ multiplex PCR. The sample lists approximately 660,000 clones, 85% to 90% seen once, with about 0.01% in the top ten. These records were also assigned to another study, of human thymus T cells.

The source material was thymocytes. The receptors come from a boy younger than two with a congenital heart defect.

V is TRBV15 and J is TRBJ2-1, with D perhaps matching TRBD2 (6 bases). The CDR3 length is 13 residues. V dropped 4 bases and J dropped 9 bases, with 13 bases sitting between them. The germline CDR1 and CDR2 sequences are LNHNV and YYDKDF (reference sequence). CDR3 nucleotides: TGTGCCACCAGCACCGGGAGTGGAGCTGAGCAGTTCTTC. It translates to CATSTGSGAEQFF.

The chain links TRBV9 to TRBJ2-7; 8 bases map to TRBD2. This CDR3 region has 18 residues. Trimming cost V 8 bases and J 2 bases; bases outside gene matches: 21. The germline CDR1 and CDR2 sequences are SGDLS and YYNGEE. CDR3 DNA: TGTGCCAGTTCGTTAGGGACCTTGGTGGAGCGGGAGCCCTACGAGCAGTACTTC. Protein sequence: CASSLGTLVEREPYEQYF.